The 20 T cell receptor beta chains in this list originate from one sample, sequenced in a study of shared clonotypes between healthy human individuals. Sequenced by immunoSEQ multiplex PCR; TCRdb stores in-frame clones only, minus some. The sample shows hundreds of thousands of clones, about 92% of them seen only once. CD45RO negativity and positive selection for CCR7 defined naive CD8 cells, a population that excluded terminally differentiated effector memory CD45RA+ cells. The sequenced material came from naive CD8+ T cells sorted from blood. The receptors shown here come from a man aged 30-40 years in good health.

For the CDR3, the DNA is TGTGCCAGCAGTCCGTCTTCCGGGACTAGAGACTACGAGCAGTACTTC. It is translated as CASSPSSGTRDYEQYF. V usage is TRBV27 and J usage is TRBJ2-7, with 8 bases aligning to TRBD2. CDR1 and CDR2 (germline): MNHEY, SMNVEV (reference sequence). This CDR3 contains 16 residues. V lost 5 bases, J lost 3 bases, and 12 bases stayed unmatched.

V is TRBV28 and J is TRBJ2-7, with TRBD2 matching 14 bases. Germline loops: CDR1 MDHEN, CDR2 SYDVKM. This CDR3 comprises 17 residues. J lost 3 bases, V lost 5 bases, and 9 bases had no gene match. The CDR3 bases are TGTGCCAGCAGTATCTCGGGACTAGCGGGAGCGGTCTACGAGCAGTACTTC. Translating it yields CASSISGLAGAVYEQYF.

V is TRBV27 and J is TRBJ2-7; D uncertain. Trimming removed 3 bases at V and 4 bases at J, with 13 bases between. This CDR3 is built from 14 residues. CDR1 and CDR2 (germline): MNHEY, SMNVEV (reference sequence). The CDR3 DNA reads as TGTGCCAGCAGTTTTAACGGAGACATGTACGAGCAGTACTTC. Its translation is CASSFNGDMYEQYF.

The V and J genes are TRBV5-1 and TRBJ2-5, with TRBD2 matching 10 bases. The CDR3 totals 16 residues. Germline V gene sequence: CDR1 SGHRS, CDR2 YFSETQ. V trimming: 3 bases; J trimming: 3 bases; junction bases outside the gene matches: 8. The CDR3 protein is CASSYTSGILKETQYF. For the CDR3, the DNA is TGCGCCAGCAGCTATACTAGCGGGATCCTAAAAGAGACCCAGTACTTC.

The chain combines TRBV5-1 with TRBJ2-7; 12 nucleotides match TRBD2. V lost 4 bases to trimming and J lost 0 bases; unmatched junction nucleotides: 5. Germline CDR1 reads SGHRS; CDR2 reads YFSETQ. The CDR3 spans 16 residues. The DNA for the CDR3 is TGCGCCAGCAGCCCATGGACTAGCGGGGCCTCCTACGAGCAGTACTTC. It is translated as CASSPWTSGASYEQYF.

A single count supports this clone. The gene calls are TRBV10-3 and TRBJ2-2, with D perhaps matching TRBD1 (5 bases). This CDR3 comprises 17 residues. With 7 bases removed from V and 3 bases from J, the gap between germline ends came to 21 bases. CDR1 and CDR2 (germline): ENHRY, SYGVKD. The CDR3 region has the DNA TGTGCCATCACTGAACAATGGGGCACCGTGGACACCGGGGAGCTGTTTTTT. It translates to CAITEQWGTVDTGELFF.

The genes are TRBV11-2 and TRBJ2-1, with 12 positions matching TRBD2. Per germline, CDR1 SGHAT and CDR2 FQNNGV. The CDR3 is 18 amino acids. The junction had 15 bases not matched to a gene; V was cut back by 5 bases and J by 7 bases. CDR3 coding DNA: TGTGCCAGCAGCCCTACTCCAATGACTAGCGGGGGTGGAAATGAGCAGTTCTTC. This translates into CASSPTPMTSGGGNEQFF.

This chain joins TRBV19 and TRBJ2-6; D uncertain. The CDR3 has 15 residues. Between the trimmed V and J ends, which lost 9 bases and 0 bases, there was a span of 12 bases. Germline CDR1 LNHDA, CDR2 SQIVND (reference sequence). The CDR3 reads CASPCRGSGANVLTF. CDR3 nucleotide sequence: TGTGCCAGCCCCTGTCGAGGCTCTGGGGCCAACGTCCTGACTTTC.

The V and J genes are TRBV10-3 and TRBJ2-3; D unresolved. The CDR3 sequence is 16 residues long. Trimming took off 8 bases at V and 0 bases at J, with 18 bases between the two ends. CDR1 and CDR2 from the germline V gene are ENHRY and SYGVKD. Here the CDR3 reads CAIRNRVSSSTDTQYF. In nucleotides, the CDR3 is TGTGCCATCCGGAATCGCGTTTCATCTAGCACAGATACGCAGTATTTT.

This chain uses TRBV28 with TRBJ2-7; D gene ambiguous. Germline-derived CDR1 and CDR2 are MDHEN and SYDVKM. Between the trimmed V and J ends, which lost 7 bases and 0 bases, there was a span of 10 bases. This CDR3 has 13 amino acids. DNA for the CDR3: TGTGCCAGCACCGGGTCCGACTCCTACGAGCAGTACTTC. Translated: CASTGSDSYEQYF.

V gene TRBV18 combines with J gene TRBJ2-7; D gene uncertain. The germline CDR1 and CDR2 sequences are KGHSH and LQKENI. V was cut by 0 bases and J by 1 base, with 7 bases left in between. The CDR3 is 14 residues long. Here the CDR3 reads CASSPPSVSYEQYF. The CDR3, as DNA: TGTGCCAGCTCACCACCGTCCGTATCCTACGAGCAGTACTTC.

This clone occurred once. Other DNA sequences from this sample encode an identical CDR3 as well. This chain links TRBV11-2 with TRBJ2-1; TRBD2 matches at 11 bases. Germline V gene sequence: CDR1 SGHAT, CDR2 FQNNGV. The junction had 4 bases not matched to a gene; V was cut back by 3 bases and J by 6 bases. There are 15 residues in the CDR3. CDR3 in DNA: TGTGCCAGCAGCTTGTTAGCGGGAGGGCCCAATGAGCAGTTCTTC. This encodes CASSLLAGGPNEQFF.

The chain recombines TRBV4-3 with TRBJ2-7, with a tentative D call TRBD1 (5 bases). Deletions cut 3 bases from V and 3 bases from J, with 15 bases between. Germline V gene data show CDR1 as LGHNA and CDR2 as YSLEER. CDR3 length: 15 residues. The CDR3 reads CASSQSDTRGYEQYF. CDR3 nucleotides: TGCGCCAGCAGCCAGTCGGACACACGAGGCTACGAGCAGTACTTC.

The chain joins TRBV7-9 to TRBJ2-7, with 8 bases that match TRBD2. The J segment lost 2 bases and the V segment lost 4 bases, leaving 7 bases of the junction unmatched. The germline CDR1 and CDR2 sequences are SEHNR and FQNEAQ (reference sequence). This CDR3 has 15 amino acids. The CDR3 is CASSSPTGGAYEQYF. CDR3 coding DNA: TGTGCCAGCAGCTCCCCGACCGGGGGGGCCTACGAGCAGTACTTC.

As for this clone: This clone may be a read error of a much larger clone one base away. The chain has TRBV7-2 and TRBJ1-1; unclear D gene. Trimming took off 4 bases at V and 3 bases at J, with 3 bases between the two ends. Germline assignment: CDR1 SGHTA and CDR2 FQGNSA. The CDR3 is made up of 11 amino acids. The CDR3, as DNA: TGTGCCAGCAGCTACTACACTGAAGCTTTCTTT. This encodes CASSYYTEAFF.

V and J are TRBV4-3 and TRBJ1-3; no definite D call. Germline V gives CDR1 LGHNA, CDR2 YSLEER. This CDR3 has 14 residues. V was shortened by 1 base and J by 3 bases, with 7 bases between the two germline ends. The DNA for the CDR3 is TGCGCCAGCAGCCAAGTCATTGATGGAAACACCATATATTTT. Protein: CASSQVIDGNTIYF.

This rearrangement joins TRBV4-1 to TRBJ1-2, with 8 bases identical to TRBD1. Germline-derived CDR1 and CDR2 are MGHRA and YSYEKL. After removal of 6 bases from V and 7 bases from J, the junction contained 7 bases not matched to a gene. The CDR3 has 13 amino acids. CDR3 bases: TGCGCCAGCAGTGCCGGGACAGGAGTTGGCTACACCTTC. It specifies CASSAGTGVGYTF.

The chain is built from TRBV10-3 and TRBJ2-2; 9 nucleotides match TRBD1. The junction had 10 bases not matched to a gene; V was cut back by 7 bases and J by 4 bases. This CDR3 region has 16 residues. CDR1 ENHRY and CDR2 SYGVKD come from the germline V gene. DNA for the CDR3: TGTGCCATCATGACGACAGGGGGAGGTCCCACCGGGGAGCTGTTTTTT. Translation: CAIMTTGGGPTGELFF.

This clone was counted a single time. CDR3 coding DNA: TGTGCCAGCAGCCACAATTCTTTCCCGGGGGTTACCTTCCCCGGGGAGCTGTTTTTT. The encoded protein is CASSHNSFPGVTFPGELFF. The chain carries TRBV7-8 and TRBJ2-2; D is perhaps TRBD2 (6 bases). V lost 5 bases and J lost 6, with 28 bases in between. CDR3 size: 19 residues. Germline CDR1 and CDR2: SGHVS and FQNEAQ.

The chain carries TRBV13 and TRBJ2-7, with 10 bases matching TRBD1. CDR3 size: 14 residues. The trim removed 2 bases at V and 4 bases at J, leaving 2 bases unmatched. From germline, CDR1 is PRHDT and CDR2 FYEKMQ (reference sequence). CDR3 protein: CASSLPDRGYEQYF. DNA of the CDR3: TGTGCCAGCAGCTTACCGGACAGGGGGTACGAGCAGTACTTC.